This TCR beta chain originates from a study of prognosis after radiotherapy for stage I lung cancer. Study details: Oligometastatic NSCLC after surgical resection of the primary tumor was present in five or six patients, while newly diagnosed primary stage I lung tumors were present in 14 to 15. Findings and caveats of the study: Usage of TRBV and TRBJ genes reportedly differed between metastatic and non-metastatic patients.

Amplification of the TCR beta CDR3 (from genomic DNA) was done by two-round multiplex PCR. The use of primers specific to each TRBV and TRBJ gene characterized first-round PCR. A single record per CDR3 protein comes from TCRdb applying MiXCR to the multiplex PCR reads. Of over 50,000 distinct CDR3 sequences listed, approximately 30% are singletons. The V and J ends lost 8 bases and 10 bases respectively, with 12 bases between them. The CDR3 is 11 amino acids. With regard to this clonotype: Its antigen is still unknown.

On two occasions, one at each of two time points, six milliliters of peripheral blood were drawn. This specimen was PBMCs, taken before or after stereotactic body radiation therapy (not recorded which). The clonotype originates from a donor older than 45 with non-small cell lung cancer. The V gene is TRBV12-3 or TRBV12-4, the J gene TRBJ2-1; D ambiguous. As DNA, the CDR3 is TGTGCCAGCCTAAAGGATTGGGAGCAGTTCTTC. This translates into CASLKDWEQFF.